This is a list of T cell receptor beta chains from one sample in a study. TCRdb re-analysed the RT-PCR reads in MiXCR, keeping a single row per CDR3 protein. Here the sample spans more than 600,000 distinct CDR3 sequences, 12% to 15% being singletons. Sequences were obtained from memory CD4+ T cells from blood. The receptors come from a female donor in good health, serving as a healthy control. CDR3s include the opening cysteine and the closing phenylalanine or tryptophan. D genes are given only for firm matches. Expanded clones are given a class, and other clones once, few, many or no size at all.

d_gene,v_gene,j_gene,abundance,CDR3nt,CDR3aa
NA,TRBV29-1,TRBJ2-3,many,TGCAGCGTTGAGGGCCTAGAGCGCGCAGATACGCAGTATTTT,CSVEGLERADTQYF
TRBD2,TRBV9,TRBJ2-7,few,TGTGCCAGCAGCGTAGGACCAGCGGGAGGGCGATTCGACTCCTACGAGCAGTACTTC,CASSVGPAGGRFDSYEQYF
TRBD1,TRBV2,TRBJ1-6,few,TGTGCCAGCAGTGAGGGGGACAGGAGCTCCTATAATTCACCCCTCCACTTT,CASSEGDRSSYNSPLHF
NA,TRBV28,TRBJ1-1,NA,TGTGCCAGCACGGCTTTCATGAACACTGAAGCTTTCTTT,CASTAFMNTEAFF
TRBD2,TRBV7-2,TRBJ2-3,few,TGTGCCAGCAGCGGGGTAGCGGGGGTCAACACAGATACGCAGTATTTT,CASSGVAGVNTDTQYF
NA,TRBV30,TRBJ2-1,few,TGTGCCTCTTCCATAACGGGGCGAAATCAGGGGCAGTTCTTC,CASSITGRNQGQFF
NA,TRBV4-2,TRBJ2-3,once,TGTGCCAGCAGCCAAGCGGGACTGACAGATACGCAGTATTTT,CASSQAGLTDTQYF
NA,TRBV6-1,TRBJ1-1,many,TGTGCCAGCACCAGACAGAACACTGAAGCTTTCTTT,CASTRQNTEAFF
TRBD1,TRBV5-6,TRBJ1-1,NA,TGTGCCAGCAGCTTGGCAGGGGGCGCCGCTGAAGCTTTCTTT,CASSLAGGAAEAFF
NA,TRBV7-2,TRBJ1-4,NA,TGTGCCAGCAGCTTAGCCGCGGGATCCAATGAAAAACTGTTTTTT,CASSLAAGSNEKLFF
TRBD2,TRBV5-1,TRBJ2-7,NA,TGCGCCAGCAGCGGTTCCGGGACTAGCGGGATTAACGAGCAGTACTTC,CASSGSGTSGINEQYF
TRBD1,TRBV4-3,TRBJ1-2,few,TGCGCCAGCAGCCAAGACTGGACAGGAGAAGCCTATGGCTACACCTTC,CASSQDWTGEAYGYTF
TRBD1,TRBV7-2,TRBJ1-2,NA,TGTGCCAGCAGCTCCGAACAGGGGGCGAGGGGCTACACCTTC,CASSSEQGARGYTF
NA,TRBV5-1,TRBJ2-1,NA,TGCGCCAGCAGCGAGGGAGAAATTTACAATGAGCAGTTCTTC,CASSEGEIYNEQFF
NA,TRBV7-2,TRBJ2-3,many,TGTGCCAGCAGCTTCTCCGGAGGCCCCGATACGCAGTATTTT,CASSFSGGPDTQYF
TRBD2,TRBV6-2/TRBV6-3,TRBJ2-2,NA,TGTGCCAGCAGACCCGGACTAGCCAACACCGGGGAGCTGTTTTTT,CASRPGLANTGELFF
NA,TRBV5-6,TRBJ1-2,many,TGTGCCAGCAGCTTGGGGGCGCGGGGCTACACCTTC,CASSLGARGYTF
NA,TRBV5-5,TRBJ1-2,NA,TGTGCCAGTAGTATTAACCGGGACGCAGGCTACACCTTC,CASSINRDAGYTF
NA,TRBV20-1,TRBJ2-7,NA,TGCAGTGCTAATCCTTGGGACCGAACCTACGAGCAGTACTTC,CSANPWDRTYEQYF
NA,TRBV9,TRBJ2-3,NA,TGTGCCAGCAGCGTAGCAGACGGGGTACCGGGAGATACGCAGTATTTT,CASSVADGVPGDTQYF
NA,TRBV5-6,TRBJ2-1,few,TGTGCCAGCAGCAGAAGGGGAGCCCCCTACAATGAGCAGTTCTTC,CASSRRGAPYNEQFF
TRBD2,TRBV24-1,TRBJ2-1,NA,TGTGCCACCAGTGCCCAAGGCGGGAGGGCCGGGTTTGAGCAGTTCTTC,CATSAQGGRAGFEQFF
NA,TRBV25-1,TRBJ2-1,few,TGTGCCAGCAGTGAATTCAGGGTGAACTCCTACAATGAGCAGTTCTTC,CASSEFRVNSYNEQFF
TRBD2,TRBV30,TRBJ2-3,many,TGTGCCTGGGGACTAGCGGGAGCAGATACGCAGTATTTT,CAWGLAGADTQYF
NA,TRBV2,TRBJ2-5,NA,TGTGCCAGCGGTAGTGTGCAGCCTCCGAGGGGGCAGTACTTC,CASGSVQPPRGQYF
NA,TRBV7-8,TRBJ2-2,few,TGTGCCAGCAGCTCCTTCTTGGGGGCTAGCGGGGAGCTGTTTTTT,CASSSFLGASGELFF
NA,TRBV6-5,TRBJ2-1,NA,TGTGCCAGCAGCCAAGGACTTCATCGGTTCTTC,CASSQGLHRFF
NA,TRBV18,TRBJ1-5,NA,TGTGCCAGCTCACCCTCCGGAAGGGGCGGACTGAATCAGCCCCAGCATTTT,CASSPSGRGGLNQPQHF
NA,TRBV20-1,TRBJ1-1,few,TGCAGTGCTAGAGATGATGGGGATTGGAATGAAGCTTTCTTT,CSARDDGDWNEAFF
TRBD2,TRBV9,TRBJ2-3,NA,TGTGCCAGCAGCGTAGGTCCTAGCGGGAGTGCCACAGATACGCAGTATTTT,CASSVGPSGSATDTQYF
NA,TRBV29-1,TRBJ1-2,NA,TGCAGCGTTGACAGTCTTACTAACTATGGCTACACCTTC,CSVDSLTNYGYTF
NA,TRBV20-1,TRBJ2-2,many,TGCAGTGCTAGACCTCCAGGTGGGGGAGCGAACACCGGGGAGCTGTTTTTT,CSARPPGGGANTGELFF
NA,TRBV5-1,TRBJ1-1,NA,TGCGCCAGCAGCTTGGTAGGGATGAACACTGAAGCTTTCTTT,CASSLVGMNTEAFF
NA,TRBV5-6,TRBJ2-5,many,TGTGCCAGCAGCCCACTGACACTGACCCAAGAGACCCAGTACTTC,CASSPLTLTQETQYF
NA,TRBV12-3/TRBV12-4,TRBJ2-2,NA,TGTGCCAGCACGAGGGCGGCCGGGGAGCTGTTTTTT,CASTRAAGELFF
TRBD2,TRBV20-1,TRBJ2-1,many,TGCAGTGCTAGAGATGAAAGGCTAGCGGGTTACAATGAGCAGTTCTTC,CSARDERLAGYNEQFF
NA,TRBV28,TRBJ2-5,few,TGTGCCAGCAAGGTCTGGGGGGAGACCCAGTACTTC,CASKVWGETQYF
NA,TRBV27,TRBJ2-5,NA,TGTGCCAGCAGTTCTTCCGGGCCTCGGATGGAGACCCAGTACTTC,CASSSSGPRMETQYF
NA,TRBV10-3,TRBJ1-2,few,TGTGCCATCAGTGATGGGGGCTATGGCTACACCTTC,CAISDGGYGYTF
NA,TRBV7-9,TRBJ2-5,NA,TGTGCCAGCAGCTTGGGCAGTAGTTTCCAAGAGACCCAGTACTTC,CASSLGSSFQETQYF
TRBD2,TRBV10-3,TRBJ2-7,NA,TGTGCCATCAGTGAAGGACTAGCTGGGTCGGGCGAGCAGTACTTC,CAISEGLAGSGEQYF
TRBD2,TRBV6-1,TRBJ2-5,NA,TGTGCCAGCGGGAGGGACCTAGAGACCCAGTACTTC,CASGRDLETQYF
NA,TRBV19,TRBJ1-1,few,TGTGCCAGTAGTATTGGATACACTGAAGCTTTCTTT,CASSIGYTEAFF
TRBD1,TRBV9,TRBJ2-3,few,TGTGCCAGCAGCGTATGGACAGGCGGCACAGATACGCAGTATTTT,CASSVWTGGTDTQYF
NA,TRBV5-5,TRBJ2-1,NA,TGTGCCAGCAGCTCTGCTTTAGGGGTGGATGAGCAGTTCTTC,CASSSALGVDEQFF
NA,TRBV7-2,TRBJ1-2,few,TGTGCCAGCAGCTTTCTCGGGGGGCTCTTAGGCTACACCTTC,CASSFLGGLLGYTF
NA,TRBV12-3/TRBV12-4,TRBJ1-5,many,TGTGCCAGCAGTTTACGGACAGTCGAAAGAAATCAGCCCCAGCATTTT,CASSLRTVERNQPQHF
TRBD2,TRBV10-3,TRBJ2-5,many,TGTGCCATCAGTCGAGCGGGGGGCCTGGAGACCCAGTACTTC,CAISRAGGLETQYF
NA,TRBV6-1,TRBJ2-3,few,TGTGCCAGCAGTGAGCGGCGGGCGACCTCCACAGATACGCAGTATTTT,CASSERRATSTDTQYF
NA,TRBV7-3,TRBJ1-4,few,TGTGCCAGCAGCCAAAGCTCGGGGCCCGGGGAAAAACTGTTTTTT,CASSQSSGPGEKLFF
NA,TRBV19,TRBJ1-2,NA,TGTGCCAGTAGTACGACTCCGGGACATGGGAACTATGGCTACACCTTC,CASSTTPGHGNYGYTF
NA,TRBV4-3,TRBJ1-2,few,TGCGCCAGCAGCCCCCGGAGATCTAACTATGGCTACACCTTC,CASSPRRSNYGYTF
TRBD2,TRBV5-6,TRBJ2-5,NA,TGTGCCAGCAGTCGGACTAGCGGGAGCGAGACCCAGTACTTC,CASSRTSGSETQYF
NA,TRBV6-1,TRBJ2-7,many,TGTGCCAGCAGTGAACCCAGGGGTAGCCACGAGCAGTACTTC,CASSEPRGSHEQYF